These T cell receptor beta chains were read from a single sample in a study of early T cells in non-severe SARS-CoV-2 infection. TCRdb re-called the 5' RACE reads through MiXCR, storing one row per CDR3 protein. The sample includes tens of thousands of distinct CDR3 sequences, around 8% of them seen just once. This specimen consisted of whole blood, obtained at baseline. Every receptor here comes from an adult who was a healthcare worker with PCR-confirmed SARS-CoV-2 infection or an uninfected control (not recorded which). Each CDR3 is given with its conserved first and last residue. D genes are given only for firm matches. Where a row states a size, it is once, few, many or the class of an expanded clone; other rows omit it.

j_call,d_call,clone_size,v_call,cdr3_aa,cdr3_nt
TRBJ2-1,-,many,TRBV4-1,CASSLGNEQFF,TGCGCCAGCAGCCTGGGCAATGAGCAGTTCTTC
TRBJ2-1,TRBD1,-,TRBV7-9,CASSSGTGSYNEQFF,TGTGCCAGCAGCTCCGGGACAGGGTCTTACAATGAGCAGTTCTTC
TRBJ2-5,TRBD1,few,TRBV12-3/TRBV12-4,CASRSPTGGEYF,TGTGCCAGCAGGTCCCCAACAGGGGGAGAGTACTTC
TRBJ2-5,-,-,TRBV7-2,CASSLGVAETQYF,TGTGCCAGCAGCTTAGGGGTCGCGGAGACCCAGTACTTC
TRBJ2-3,-,-,TRBV20-1,CSAGLGGAGTDTQYF,TGCAGTGCTGGTTTGGGCGGGGCGGGCACAGATACGCAGTATTTT
TRBJ2-7,TRBD2,-,TRBV4-1,CASSLRSAGTSGVISYEQYF,TGCGCCAGCAGCCTAAGATCGGCGGGGACTAGCGGGGTTATCTCCTACGAGCAGTACTTC
TRBJ2-1,TRBD2,few,TRBV4-2,CASSQTERGAYNEQFF,TGTGCCAGCAGCCAAACCGAGCGGGGAGCTTACAATGAGCAGTTCTTC
TRBJ2-1,TRBD2,many,TRBV6-4,CASSDGSGGEDEQFF,TGTGCCAGCAGTGACGGGAGCGGGGGGGAGGATGAGCAGTTCTTC
TRBJ1-2,-,many,TRBV7-2,CASSLGLGVRGYTF,TGTGCCAGCAGCTTAGGATTAGGGGTTCGCGGCTACACCTTC
TRBJ2-7,TRBD1,-,TRBV7-9,CASSDREGYEQYF,TGTGCCAGCTCGGACAGGGAAGGCTACGAGCAGTACTTC
TRBJ2-3,-,-,TRBV7-2,CASSFRGNTQYF,TGTGCCAGCAGCTTTAGAGGAAATACGCAGTATTTT
TRBJ1-1,-,-,TRBV6-5,CASSYQAVWNTEAFF,TGTGCCAGCAGTTACCAGGCGGTTTGGAACACTGAAGCTTTCTTT
TRBJ2-7,-,many,TRBV7-9,CASSLGQGLYEQYF,TGTGCCAGCAGCTTAGGGCAGGGACTCTACGAGCAGTACTTC
TRBJ2-7,TRBD1,many,TRBV15,CATSEGQGKEQYF,TGTGCCACCAGCGAGGGACAGGGGAAAGAGCAGTACTTC
TRBJ2-1,-,few,TRBV20-1,CSARASYNEQFF,TGCAGTGCTAGAGCCTCCTACAATGAGCAGTTCTTC
TRBJ2-1,-,-,TRBV20-1,CSAPEGQNEQFF,TGCAGTGCCCCGGAAGGGCAAAATGAGCAGTTCTTC
TRBJ2-1,-,few,TRBV6-5,CASSFEGQGPYNEQFF,TGTGCCAGCAGTTTTGAGGGGCAGGGTCCCTACAATGAGCAGTTCTTC
TRBJ2-7,-,few,TRBV12-3/TRBV12-4,CASSLRDGSYEQYF,TGTGCCAGCAGTTTGCGGGACGGTTCCTACGAGCAGTACTTC
TRBJ1-1,-,-,TRBV5-6,CASSLNTEAFF,TGTGCCAGCAGCTTGAACACTGAAGCTTTCTTT
TRBJ2-4,-,few,TRBV12-3/TRBV12-4,CASTLGGTKNIQYF,TGTGCCAGCACCCTGGGGGGAACCAAAAACATTCAGTACTTC
TRBJ2-7,TRBD1,few,TRBV9,CASSVARTGYEQYF,TGTGCCAGCAGCGTAGCGAGGACAGGGTACGAGCAGTACTTC
TRBJ2-2,TRBD1,-,TRBV19,CASKGTGTNGELFF,TGTGCCAGTAAGGGGACAGGGACGAACGGGGAGCTGTTTTTT
TRBJ1-6,-,-,TRBV9,CASSVVDNGGSPLHF,TGTGCCAGCAGCGTAGTTGACAACGGTGGTTCACCCCTCCACTTT
TRBJ2-7,TRBD1,-,TRBV6-6,CASNPGQGLSEQYF,TGTGCCAGCAATCCGGGACAGGGTCTTAGCGAGCAGTACTTC
TRBJ2-5,TRBD2,-,TRBV11-2,CASSPIGGANDPETQYF,TGTGCCAGCAGCCCGATCGGGGGGGCCAACGATCCGGAGACCCAGTACTTC
TRBJ2-5,TRBD1,-,TRBV7-2,CASSPDRGQETQYF,TGTGCCAGCAGCCCCGACAGGGGCCAAGAGACCCAGTACTTC
TRBJ2-5,-,-,TRBV7-6,CASRETGFGQTQYF,TGTGCCAGCAGGGAAACAGGTTTTGGGCAGACCCAGTACTTC
TRBJ2-3,-,-,TRBV9,CASSVSSEGGDTQYF,TGTGCCAGCAGCGTATCTAGCGAAGGAGGAGATACGCAGTATTTT
TRBJ2-3,TRBD2,many,TRBV7-2,CASSPRLAGPMNADTQYF,TGTGCCAGCAGCCCAAGACTAGCGGGACCGATGAATGCAGATACGCAGTATTTT
TRBJ1-6,-,few,TRBV25-1,CASSEHSYNSPLHF,TGTGCCAGCAGTGAACACTCCTATAATTCACCCCTCCACTTT
TRBJ2-5,-,few,TRBV28,CASSLNKETQYF,TGTGCCAGCAGTTTAAATAAGGAGACCCAGTACTTC
TRBJ2-4,TRBD1,many,TRBV28,CASSFPGTDLAKNIQYF,TGTGCCAGCAGTTTCCCCGGGACAGATTTAGCCAAAAACATTCAGTACTTC
TRBJ2-7,-,few,TRBV5-4,CASSRDFSYEQYF,TGTGCCAGCAGCCGGGACTTTTCCTACGAGCAGTACTTC
TRBJ2-1,-,-,TRBV28,CASSLPGADEQFF,TGTGCCAGCAGTCTTCCGGGGGCCGATGAGCAGTTCTTC
TRBJ2-7,TRBD1,once,TRBV2,CASRGQDVHF,TGTGCCAGCAGGGGACAGGACGTACACTTC
TRBJ2-3,TRBD1,-,TRBV29-1,CSATGTGGKDADTQYF,TGCAGCGCTACCGGGACAGGGGGGAAGGACGCAGATACGCAGTATTTT
TRBJ2-5,-,few,TRBV5-5,CASSLGSETQEVETQYF,TGTGCCAGCAGCTTGGGGTCGGAGACCCAAGAGGTAGAGACCCAGTACTTC
TRBJ1-1,TRBD1,-,TRBV7-2,CASSPPRGVSTEAFF,TGTGCCAGCAGCCCCCCCAGGGGGGTAAGCACTGAAGCTTTCTTT
TRBJ2-3,TRBD2,few,TRBV20-1,CSAIKLAGITDTQYF,TGCAGTGCTATAAAACTAGCGGGAATCACAGATACGCAGTATTTT
TRBJ2-7,TRBD1,-,TRBV12-3/TRBV12-4,CASSWTGHSYEQYF,TGTGCCAGCAGTTGGACAGGGCACTCCTACGAGCAGTACTTC
TRBJ2-6,-,-,TRBV5-5,CASSPDAYSGANVLTF,TGTGCCAGCAGCCCGGACGCATACTCTGGGGCCAACGTCCTGACTTTC
TRBJ2-1,-,-,TRBV6-4,CASSDGSGAYNEQFF,TGTGCCAGCAGTGACGGTTCAGGGGCCTACAATGAGCAGTTCTTC
TRBJ2-3,-,-,TRBV10-2,CASSEADESTDTQYF,TGCGCCAGCAGTGAGGCGGATGAATCCACAGATACGCAGTATTTT
TRBJ1-6,TRBD1,many,TRBV29-1,CSVVLSGGLDSPLHF,TGCAGCGTTGTACTATCAGGGGGCCTAGATTCACCCCTCCACTTT
TRBJ2-3,TRBD2,few,TRBV4-3,CASSQDSAGADTQYF,TGCGCCAGCAGCCAAGATTCAGCGGGGGCAGATACGCAGTATTTT
TRBJ2-2,-,-,TRBV20-1,CSAGQYTGELFF,TGCAGTGCTGGACAGTACACCGGGGAGCTGTTTTTT
TRBJ2-7,-,medium-sized,TRBV7-9,CASSLEYGQTPYEQYF,TGTGCCAGCAGCTTAGAGTACGGACAGACCCCCTACGAGCAGTACTTC
TRBJ2-3,-,few,TRBV5-1,CASSPPVVDTQYF,TGCGCCAGCAGCCCCCCCGTTGTGGATACGCAGTATTTT
TRBJ2-3,TRBD2,-,TRBV27,CASRAGGFTDTQYF,TGTGCCAGCAGAGCGGGGGGTTTCACAGATACGCAGTATTTT
TRBJ1-6,-,few,TRBV28,CASSFVTVNSPLHF,TGTGCCAGCAGTTTTGTGACAGTTAATTCTCCCCTCCACTTT
TRBJ2-3,-,-,TRBV6-1,CASTPPGDTQYF,TGTGCCAGCACTCCCCCCGGGGATACGCAGTATTTT